The rows below give T cell receptor beta chains drawn from one sample of a study of blood T cell repertoires in COVID-19. Here immunoSEQ multiplex PCR was the method, and the copy in TCRdb shows in-frame clones only, minus some. Of 140,000 or so clones in the sample, more than 85% were seen once. The specimen sequenced was peripheral blood. Source of these receptors: a human donor in a cohort sampled during active COVID-19. The CDR3 runs from the conserved cysteine through the conserved F or W. D genes are given only for firm matches. Size is omitted from some rows. Given values are once, few, many or a class for expanded clones.

TRBJ2-3 TRBD2 TRBV7-9 . TGTGCCAGCAACAAACTAGCGGGGCTCACAGATACGCAGTATTTT CASNKLAGLTDTQYF
TRBJ2-7 TRBD1 TRBV5-4 . TGTGCCAGCAGCTTAGGGGGCAACATCTTCTACGAGCAGTACTTC CASSLGGNIFYEQYF
TRBJ1-1 TRBD1 TRBV18 once TGTGCCAGCTCAACAGGGGGGAACACTGAAGCTTTCTTT CASSTGGNTEAFF
TRBJ2-7 . TRBV18 . TGTGCCAGCTCACCTAACGGCGGGAAGGCCGAGCAGTACTTC CASSPNGGKAEQYF
TRBJ2-5 TRBD1 TRBV7-9 . TGTGCCAGCAAAGACAGGGGAGAGACCCAGTACTTC CASKDRGETQYF
TRBJ2-3 TRBD2 TRBV7-2 . TGTGCCAGCAGCTCCCGGACTAGCGGGCCCACTAGCACAGATACGCAGTATTTT CASSSRTSGPTSTDTQYF
TRBJ2-3 . TRBV28 . TGTGCCAGCAGTTTCGAGGCGGACACAGATACGCAGTATTTT CASSFEADTDTQYF
TRBJ2-3 . TRBV11-3 . TGTGCCAGCAGCGCCGGGACGGGGAGGACAGATACGCAGTATTTT CASSAGTGRTDTQYF
TRBJ2-7 . TRBV27 few TGTGCCAGCAGTCCGGACTACAACTCCTACGAGCAGTACTTC CASSPDYNSYEQYF
TRBJ1-1 TRBD1 TRBV19 . TGTGCCAGTAGTTCATCTGGGACAGTTATGAACACTGAAGCTTTCTTT CASSSSGTVMNTEAFF
TRBJ2-7 . TRBV16 . TGTGCCAGCAGCCAATTCCCCGTCTCCTACGAGCAGTACTTC CASSQFPVSYEQYF
TRBJ2-1 . TRBV19 . TGTGCCAGTAGTATCCGCAGCTACAATGAGCAGTTCTTC CASSIRSYNEQFF
TRBJ2-7 TRBD2 TRBV27 . TGTGCCATCCCAAACCCGGGGGGGGCTTACGAGCAGTACTTC CAIPNPGGAYEQYF
TRBJ2-7 TRBD2 TRBV6-1 . TGTGCCAGCAGTGAATTTTTGGAGACTAGCGGGCGGAGGCCCTACGAGCAGTACTTC CASSEFLETSGRRPYEQYF
TRBJ2-2 . TRBV7-9 . TGTGCCAGCAGCTTAGCGCTTAGAACCGGGGAGCTGTTTTTT CASSLALRTGELFF
TRBJ2-3 . TRBV29-1 once TGCAGCGTTGTCCTAGCAGGGGGGACCACAGATACGCAGTATTTT CSVVLAGGTTDTQYF
TRBJ2-7 TRBD1 TRBV5-1 . TGCGCCAGCAGCTTGGCAGGGACAGGGGTGCCGGAGCAGTACTTC CASSLAGTGVPEQYF
TRBJ1-4 . TRBV30 . TGTGCCTGGAGGCCTGGTGGCGAAAAACTGTTTTTT CAWRPGGEKLFF
TRBJ2-2 . TRBV29-1 . TGCAGCGCACAAACAGACACCGGGGAGCTGTTTTTT CSAQTDTGELFF
TRBJ2-1 TRBD2 TRBV18 . TGTGCCAGCTCACCACCGAGAGCGGGAGCTTTCAATGAGCAGTTCTTC CASSPPRAGAFNEQFF
TRBJ2-7 . TRBV13 . TGTGCCAGCAGCTTCGGAGTCGCGGATACCTACGAGCAGTACTTC CASSFGVADTYEQYF
TRBJ1-2 . TRBV28 . TGTGCCAGCAGCCCTCCTAGGAACGCTAACTATGGCTACACCTTC CASSPPRNANYGYTF
TRBJ2-2 . TRBV7-7 . TGTGCCAGCAGCTTAGGGTGGCGGGATGGCCCCGGGGAGCTGTTTTTT CASSLGWRDGPGELFF
TRBJ2-6 TRBD1 TRBV6-6 . TGTGCCAGCAGTCCAACCCTAGGACAGGCAGGGGCCAACGTCCTGACTTTC CASSPTLGQAGANVLTF
TRBJ1-1 TRBD1 TRBV4-2 . TGTGCCAGCAGCCAAGAGCAGGGGGCGAACACTGAAGCTTTCTTT CASSQEQGANTEAFF
TRBJ1-2 TRBD1 TRBV7-2 few TGTGCCAGCAGCTCACCCACAGGGGCGTGTGATGGCTACACCTTC CASSSPTGACDGYTF
TRBJ1-3 . TRBV2 . TGTGCCAGCAGTATCTTCAACAGTTTATCCTCTGGAAACACCATATATTTT CASSIFNSLSSGNTIYF
TRBJ2-5 TRBD1 TRBV3-1/TRBV3-2 . TGTGCCAGCAGCCCCCGGACAGGGGGCGGAGAGACCCAGTACTTC CASSPRTGGGETQYF
TRBJ2-1 . TRBV28 . TGTGCCAGCAGTCAAATCCCGACAAATGAGCAGTTCTTC CASSQIPTNEQFF
TRBJ2-5 TRBD1 TRBV28 . TGTGCCAGCAGTTTAAGACAGGGAGTTGGAGAAGAGACCCAGTACTTC CASSLRQGVGEETQYF
TRBJ2-7 TRBD2 TRBV5-1 . TGCGCCAGCAGCGCGGGACTAGGATCTGACGAGCAGTACTTC CASSAGLGSDEQYF
TRBJ2-7 TRBD1 TRBV11-2 . TGTGCCAGCAGCCCAAGACAGGGTGGCGAGCAGTACTTC CASSPRQGGEQYF
TRBJ2-7 . TRBV7-9 . TGTGCCAGCAGCCGCCGACAGGTCCGCTCCTACGAGCAGTACTTC CASSRRQVRSYEQYF
TRBJ2-2 . TRBV7-6 . TGTGCCAGCAGTGCCGGGGCCGGGGAGCTGTTTTTT CASSAGAGELFF
TRBJ2-3 TRBD1 TRBV7-3 . TGTGCCAGCGGCGACAGGGGTGCCGATACGCAGTATTTT CASGDRGADTQYF
TRBJ2-2 . TRBV7-2 . TGTGCCAGCAGCTTTACCCAGGGAAGGTCCGGGGAGCTGTTTTTT CASSFTQGRSGELFF
TRBJ2-7 TRBD1 TRBV4-1 . TGCGCCAGCAGCCAACTCCCGGGACAGGTGGCCCACTTCTCCTACGAGCAGTACTTC CASSQLPGQVAHFSYEQYF
TRBJ2-7 . TRBV21-1 . TGTGCCAGCAGCCCCCAGCAGGGCCGGGAGCAGTACTTC CASSPQQGREQYF
TRBJ2-5 . TRBV5-1 . TGCGCCAGCAGCTTGGGGCAGCAAGAGACCCAGTACTTC CASSLGQQETQYF
TRBJ1-1 TRBD1 TRBV5-1 few TGCGCCAGTCAGACAGGGAGGAGTATAAGCAATGAAGCTTTCTTT CASQTGRSISNEAFF
TRBJ2-7 . TRBV6-5 . TGTGCCAGCAGTTACGGGGCAGAGCAGTACTTC CASSYGAEQYF